The next 14 T cell receptor beta chains were all read from a single sample in a study of T cells expressing NK-cell markers. Using the 5' RACE reads, TCRdb records one entry per CDR3 protein without DNA. This sample contains 90,000 to 130,000 distinct CDR3 sequences. Sequenced material: blood T cells: a sorted CD56 or NKG2C T cell subset, CD4+ or CD8+ T cells, or bulk PBMC T cells (not recorded which). These receptors originate from a woman aged 18-70 years in good health.

This chain uses TRBV19 with TRBJ2-7. The germline CDR1 and CDR2 sequences are LNHDA and SQIVND (reference sequence). The CDR3 is 16 amino acids. The CDR3 sequence: CASSISYGDLGYEQYF. The variable domain in full, completed from reference TRBV19 and TRBJ2-7, reads DGGITQSPKYLFRKEGQNVTLSCEQNLNHDAMYWYRQDPGQGLRLIYYSQIVNDFQKGDIAEGYSVSREKKESFPLTVTSAQKNPTAFYLCASSISYGDLGYEQYFGPGTRLTVT.

This rearrangement joins TRBV4-3 to TRBJ2-7. The CDR3 loop spans 15 amino acids. Germline CDR1 reads LGHNA; CDR2 reads YSLEER. The CDR3 loop reads CASSLDSSPSYEQYF.

The chain combines TRBV25-1 with TRBJ1-5. The CDR3 consists of 12 residues. Germline-derived CDR1 and CDR2 are MGHDK and SYGVNS. The CDR3 loop is CASSEANQPQHF.

This chain connects TRBV11-2 to TRBJ1-1. The germline V gene encodes CDR1 SGHAT and CDR2 FQNNGV. The length of the CDR3 is 17 residues. CDR3 sequence reads: CASSLDFSGASNTEAFF.

CDR3: CSAHGLAGAQPFTDTQYF. The rearrangement links TRBV20-1 to TRBJ2-3; the D call of TRBD2 rests on TCRdb alone, since no DNA is present to check it. The germline V gene has CDR1 DFQATT and CDR2 SNEGSKA (reference sequence). This CDR3 is built from 18 residues.

The chain employs TRBV12-3 or TRBV12-4 and TRBJ2-2. This CDR3 region has 12 residues. The CDR3 sequence: CASSPEPGELFF.

The CDR3: CASSVRLAGGPDEQFF. This sequence joins TRBV12-3 or TRBV12-4 and TRBJ2-1; TCRdb's D call, TRBD2, is unchecked because there is no DNA. This CDR3 is built from 16 residues.

The V call is TRBV28, the J call TRBJ2-3; the TCRdb D gene call, TRBD1, has no DNA to confirm it. Germline V gives CDR1 MDHEN, CDR2 SYDVKM. The length of the CDR3 is 14 residues. The CDR3 reads CASSLHRVPDTQYF.

V and J are TRBV4-3 and TRBJ2-5; the TCRdb D gene call, TRBD1, has no DNA to confirm it. The CDR3 covers 18 residues. Germline V gives CDR1 LGHNA, CDR2 YSLEER. The CDR3 sequence is CASSQGVRGRKGWETQYF.

The chain combines TRBV4-3 with TRBJ1-1. CDR1 is LGHNA and CDR2 is YSLEER in the germline V gene. This CDR3 contains 14 residues. This CDR3 reads CASSQGVLNTEAFF.

The rearrangement joins TRBV3-1 to TRBJ2-2; the TCRdb call, TRBD2, lacks DNA for checking. The CDR3 consists of 17 residues. Germline assignment: CDR1 LGHDT and CDR2 YNNKEL (reference sequence). Here the CDR3 reads CASSPILRAGVVGELFF.

This chain links TRBV4-3 with TRBJ2-1; lacking DNA, the TRBD1 call made by TCRdb goes unchecked. The CDR3 runs 15 residues. Germline V lookup: CDR1 LGHNA, CDR2 YSLEER. The CDR3 loop reads CASSAWDRVGNEQFF.

V usage is TRBV4-3 and J usage is TRBJ2-1; with no DNA, the TCRdb D assignment of TRBD1 cannot be verified. This CDR3 has 17 amino acids. Germline V CDR1 and CDR2: LGHNA, YSLEER. The CDR3 loop reads CASSQVEGAGEGSEQFF.

The chain uses TRBV27 and TRBJ1-4; TCRdb's D call of TRBD1 is untestable without DNA. This CDR3 contains 15 residues. CDR1 and CDR2 from the germline V gene are MNHEY and SMNVEV (reference sequence). The CDR3 reads CASSSISGTVEKLFF. The full variable domain, rest sourced from reference TRBV27 and TRBJ1-4, is EAQVTQNPRYLITVTGKKLTVTCSQNMNHEYMSWYRQDPGLGLRQIYYSMNVEVTDKGDVPEGYKVSRKEKRNFPLILESPSPNQTSLYFCASSSISGTVEKLFFGSGTQLSVL.